This T cell receptor (beta chain) was obtained from a study of OX40 agonist ivuxolimab in advanced cancers. Overall study context: The mean age was approximately 60 years, ranging from about 20 to 79, with 80% to 85% of participants male. Study-wide points: The study found that CD8+ T cells averaged more expanded clones than CD4+.

Autoimmune disease history or systemic immunosuppression was exclusionary. Some clones are missing from TCRdb's copy, which holds only in-frame ones; the method was immunoSEQ multiplex PCR. The sample has around 71,000 clones, around 87% seen once. V was pared by 2 bases and J by 7 bases, with 8 bases between. The CDR3 covers 12 residues. Germline V CDR1 and CDR2: SGHTA, FQGTGA. Notes on this clone: What it recognizes is unknown.

The rearrangement joins TRBV7-3 to TRBJ1-1; D might be TRBD1 (5 bases). The source is an adult with an advanced solid tumor such as melanoma, head and neck, liver or kidney cancer. Here the sequenced sample was CD4+ or CD8+ T cells sorted from blood, taken in a trial of the OX40 agonist ivuxolimab. The CDR3 nucleotides are TGTGCCAGCAGCTTAGGGGCAGATGAAGCTTTCTTT. It specifies CASSLGADEAFF.